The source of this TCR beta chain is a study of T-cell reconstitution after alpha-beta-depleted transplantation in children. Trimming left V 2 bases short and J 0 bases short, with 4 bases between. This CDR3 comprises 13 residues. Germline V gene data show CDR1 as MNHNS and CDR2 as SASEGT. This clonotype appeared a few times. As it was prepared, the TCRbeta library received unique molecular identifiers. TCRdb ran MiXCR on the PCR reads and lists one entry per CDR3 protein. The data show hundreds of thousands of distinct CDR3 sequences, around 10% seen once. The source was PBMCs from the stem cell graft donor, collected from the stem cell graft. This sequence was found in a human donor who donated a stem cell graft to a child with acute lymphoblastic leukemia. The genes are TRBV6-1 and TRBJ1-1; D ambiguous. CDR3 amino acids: CASSESVNTEAFF. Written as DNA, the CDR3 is TGTGCCAGCAGTGAATCCGTGAACACTGAAGCTTTCTTT.